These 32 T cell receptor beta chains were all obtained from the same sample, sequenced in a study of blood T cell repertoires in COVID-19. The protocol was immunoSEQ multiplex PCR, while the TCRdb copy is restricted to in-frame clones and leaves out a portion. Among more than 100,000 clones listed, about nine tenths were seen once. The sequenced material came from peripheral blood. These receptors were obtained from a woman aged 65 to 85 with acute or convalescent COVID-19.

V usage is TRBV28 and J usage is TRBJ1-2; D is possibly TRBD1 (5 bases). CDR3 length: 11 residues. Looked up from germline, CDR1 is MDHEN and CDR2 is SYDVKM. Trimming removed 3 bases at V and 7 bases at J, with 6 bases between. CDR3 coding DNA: TGTGCCAGCAGTTTCGACAGTGGCTACACCTTC. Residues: CASSFDSGYTF.

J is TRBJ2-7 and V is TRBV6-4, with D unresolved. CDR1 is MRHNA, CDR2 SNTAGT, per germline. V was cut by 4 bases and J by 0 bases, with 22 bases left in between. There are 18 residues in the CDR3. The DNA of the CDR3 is TGTGCCAGCAGTGTTCGGGTGGTTTTTTTCCATAGCTCCTACGAGCAGTACTTC. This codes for CASSVRVVFFHSSYEQYF.

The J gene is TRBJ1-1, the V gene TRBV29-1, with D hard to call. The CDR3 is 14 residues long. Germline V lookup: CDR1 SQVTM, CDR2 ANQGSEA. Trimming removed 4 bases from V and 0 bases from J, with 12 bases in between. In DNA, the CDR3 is TGCAGCGTTGTCGGGATACGGGTGAACACTGAAGCTTTCTTT. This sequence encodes CSVVGIRVNTEAFF.

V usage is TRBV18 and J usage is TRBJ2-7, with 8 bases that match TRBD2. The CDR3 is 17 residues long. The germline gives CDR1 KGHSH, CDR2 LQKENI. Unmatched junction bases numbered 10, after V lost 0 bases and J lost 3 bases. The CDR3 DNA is TGTGCCAGCTCACCACCGACCCTAAGCGGGGGCTTCTACGAGCAGTACTTC. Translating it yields CASSPPTLSGGFYEQYF.

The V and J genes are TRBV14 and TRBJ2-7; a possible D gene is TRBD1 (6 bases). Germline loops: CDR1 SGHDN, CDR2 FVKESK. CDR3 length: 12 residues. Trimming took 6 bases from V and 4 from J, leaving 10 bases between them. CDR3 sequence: CASSRTGYEQYF. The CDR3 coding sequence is TGTGCCAGCAGTCGAACAGGGTACGAGCAGTACTTC.

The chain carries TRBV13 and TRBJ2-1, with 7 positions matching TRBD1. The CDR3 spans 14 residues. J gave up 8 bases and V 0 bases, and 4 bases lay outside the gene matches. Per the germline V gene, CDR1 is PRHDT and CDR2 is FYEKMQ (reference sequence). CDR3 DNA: TGTGCCAGCAGCTTAGGGACAGGGATCTATGAGCAGTTCTTC. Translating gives CASSLGTGIYEQFF.

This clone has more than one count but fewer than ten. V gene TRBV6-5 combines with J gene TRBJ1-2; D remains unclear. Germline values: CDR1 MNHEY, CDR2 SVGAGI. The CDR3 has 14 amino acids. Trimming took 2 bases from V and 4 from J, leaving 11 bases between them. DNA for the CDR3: TGTGCCAGCAGTTACCAACCGGGATCCTATGGCTACACCTTC. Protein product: CASSYQPGSYGYTF.

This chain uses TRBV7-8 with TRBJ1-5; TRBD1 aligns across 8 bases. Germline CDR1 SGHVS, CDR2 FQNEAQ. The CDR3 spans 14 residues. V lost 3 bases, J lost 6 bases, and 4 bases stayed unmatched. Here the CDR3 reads CASSLDRVSQPQHF. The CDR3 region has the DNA TGTGCCAGCAGCTTGGACAGGGTTTCTCAGCCCCAGCATTTT.

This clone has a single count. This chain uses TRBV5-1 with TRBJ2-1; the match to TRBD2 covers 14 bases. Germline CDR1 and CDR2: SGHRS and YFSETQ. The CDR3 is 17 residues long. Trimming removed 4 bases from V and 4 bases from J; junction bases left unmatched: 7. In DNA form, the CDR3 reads TGCGCCAGCAGCCCGACTAGCGGGGGGGCCGGGTACAATGAGCAGTTCTTC. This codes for CASSPTSGGAGYNEQFF.

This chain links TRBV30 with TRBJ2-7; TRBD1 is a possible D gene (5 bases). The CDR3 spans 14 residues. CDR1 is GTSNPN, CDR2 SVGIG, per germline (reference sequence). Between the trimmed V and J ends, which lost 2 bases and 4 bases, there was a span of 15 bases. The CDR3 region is CAWSQGLLGYEQYF. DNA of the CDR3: TGTGCCTGGAGTCAGGGCCTCTTAGGATACGAGCAGTACTTC.

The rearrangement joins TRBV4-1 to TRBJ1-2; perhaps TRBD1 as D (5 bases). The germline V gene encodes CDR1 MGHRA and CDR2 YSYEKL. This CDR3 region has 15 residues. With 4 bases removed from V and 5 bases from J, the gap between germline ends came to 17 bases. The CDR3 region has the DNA TGCGCCAGCAGCCCCGGGGGGAAGGGGCTATATGGCTACACCTTC. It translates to CASSPGGKGLYGYTF.

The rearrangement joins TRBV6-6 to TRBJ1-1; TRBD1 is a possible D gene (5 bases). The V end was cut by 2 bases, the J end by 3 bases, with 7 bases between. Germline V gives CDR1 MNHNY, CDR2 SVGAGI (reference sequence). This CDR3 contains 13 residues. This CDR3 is CASSYGGDTEAFF. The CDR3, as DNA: TGTGCCAGCAGTTACGGAGGGGACACTGAAGCTTTCTTT.

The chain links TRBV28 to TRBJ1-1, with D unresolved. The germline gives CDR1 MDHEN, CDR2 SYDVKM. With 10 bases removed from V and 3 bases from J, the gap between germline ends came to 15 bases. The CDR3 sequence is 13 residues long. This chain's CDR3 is CATWLWRDTEAFF. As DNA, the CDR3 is TGTGCCACCTGGTTGTGGAGGGACACTGAAGCTTTCTTT.

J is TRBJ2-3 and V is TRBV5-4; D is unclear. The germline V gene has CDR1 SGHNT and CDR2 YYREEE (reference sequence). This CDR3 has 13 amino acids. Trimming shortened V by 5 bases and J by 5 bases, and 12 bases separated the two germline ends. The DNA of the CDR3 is TGTGCCAGCAGGCCCCATTCGGGAGATACGCAGTATTTT. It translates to CASRPHSGDTQYF. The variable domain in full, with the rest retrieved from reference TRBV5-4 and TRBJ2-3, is ETGVTQSPTHLIKTRGQQVTLRCSSQSGHNTVSWYQQALGQGPQFIFQYYREEENGRGNFPPRFSGLQFPNYSSELNVNALELDDSALYLCASRPHSGDTQYFGPGTRLTVL.

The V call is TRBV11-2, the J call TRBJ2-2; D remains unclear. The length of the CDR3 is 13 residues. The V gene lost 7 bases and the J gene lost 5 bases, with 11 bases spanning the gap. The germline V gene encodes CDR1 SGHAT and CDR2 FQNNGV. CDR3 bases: TGTGCCAGCACCCAACCTACGACCGGGGAGCTGTTTTTT. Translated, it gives CASTQPTTGELFF.

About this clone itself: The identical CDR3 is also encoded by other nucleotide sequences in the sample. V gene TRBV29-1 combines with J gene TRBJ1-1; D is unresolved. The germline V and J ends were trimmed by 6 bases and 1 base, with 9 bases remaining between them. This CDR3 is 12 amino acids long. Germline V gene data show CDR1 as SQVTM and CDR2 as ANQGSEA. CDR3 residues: CSVRGGNTEAFF. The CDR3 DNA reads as TGCAGCGTCCGAGGCGGGAACACTGAAGCTTTCTTT.

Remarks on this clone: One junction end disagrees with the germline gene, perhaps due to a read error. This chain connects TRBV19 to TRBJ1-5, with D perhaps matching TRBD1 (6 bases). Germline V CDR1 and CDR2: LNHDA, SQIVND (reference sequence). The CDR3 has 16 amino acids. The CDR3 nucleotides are TGTGCCAGTAGTGTAGAACAGGGACGGAGCAATCAGCCCCAGCATTTT. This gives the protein CASSVEQGRSNQPQHF.

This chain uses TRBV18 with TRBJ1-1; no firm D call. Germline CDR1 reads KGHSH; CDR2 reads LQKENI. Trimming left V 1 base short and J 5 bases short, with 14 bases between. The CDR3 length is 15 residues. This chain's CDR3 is CASSPQNSDTTEAFF. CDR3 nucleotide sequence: TGTGCCAGCTCACCACAGAATTCAGATACAACTGAAGCTTTCTTT.

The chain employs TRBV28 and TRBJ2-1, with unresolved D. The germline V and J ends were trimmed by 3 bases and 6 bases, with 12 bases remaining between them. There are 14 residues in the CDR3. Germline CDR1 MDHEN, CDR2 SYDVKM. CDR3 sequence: CASSFGLLPNEQFF. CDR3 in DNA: TGTGCCAGCAGTTTTGGGCTTCTCCCCAATGAGCAGTTCTTC.

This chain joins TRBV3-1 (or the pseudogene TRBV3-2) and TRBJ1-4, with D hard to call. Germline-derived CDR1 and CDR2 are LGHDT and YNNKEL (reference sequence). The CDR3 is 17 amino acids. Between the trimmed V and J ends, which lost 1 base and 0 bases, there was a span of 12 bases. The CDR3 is CASSQGRRPSTNEKLFF. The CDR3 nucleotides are TGTGCCAGCAGCCAAGGCAGGCGCCCTTCAACTAATGAAAAACTGTTTTTT.

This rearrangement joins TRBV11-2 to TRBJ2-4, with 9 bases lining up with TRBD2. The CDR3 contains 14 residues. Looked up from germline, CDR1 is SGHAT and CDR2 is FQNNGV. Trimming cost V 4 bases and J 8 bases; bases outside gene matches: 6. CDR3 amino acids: CASSSGRGGDIQYF. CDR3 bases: TGTGCCAGCAGCTCCGGGCGGGGGGGAGACATTCAGTACTTC.

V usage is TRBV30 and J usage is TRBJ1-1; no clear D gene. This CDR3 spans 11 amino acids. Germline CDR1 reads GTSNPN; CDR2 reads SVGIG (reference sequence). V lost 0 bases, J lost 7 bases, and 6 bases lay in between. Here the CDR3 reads CAWSVGGEAFF. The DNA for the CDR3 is TGTGCCTGGAGTGTAGGCGGTGAAGCTTTCTTT. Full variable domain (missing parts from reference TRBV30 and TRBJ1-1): SQTIHQWPATLVQPVGSPLSLECTVEGTSNPNLYWYRQAAGRGLQLLFYSVGIGQISSEVPQNLSASRPQDRQFILSSKKLLLSDSGFYLCAWSVGGEAFFGQGTRLTVV.

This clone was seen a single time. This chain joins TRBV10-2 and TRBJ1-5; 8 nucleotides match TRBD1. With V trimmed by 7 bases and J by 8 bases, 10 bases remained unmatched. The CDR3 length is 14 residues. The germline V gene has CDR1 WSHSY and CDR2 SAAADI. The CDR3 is CASKDRAGGKPQHF. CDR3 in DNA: TGCGCCAGCAAGGACAGGGCGGGGGGGAAGCCCCAGCATTTT.

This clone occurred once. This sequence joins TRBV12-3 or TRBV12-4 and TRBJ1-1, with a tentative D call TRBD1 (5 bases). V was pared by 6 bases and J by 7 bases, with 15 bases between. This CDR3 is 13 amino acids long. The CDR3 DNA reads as TGTGCCAGCAGGGCGGGGCTCGGGGGTGAAGCTTTCTTT. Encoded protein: CASRAGLGGEAFF.

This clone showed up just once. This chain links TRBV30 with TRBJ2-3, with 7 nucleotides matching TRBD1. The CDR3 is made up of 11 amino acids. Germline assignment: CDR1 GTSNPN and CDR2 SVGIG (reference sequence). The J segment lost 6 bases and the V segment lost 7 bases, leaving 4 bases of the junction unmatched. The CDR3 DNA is TGTGCCTCGCAGGGGGTGGATACGCAGTATTTT. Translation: CASQGVDTQYF.

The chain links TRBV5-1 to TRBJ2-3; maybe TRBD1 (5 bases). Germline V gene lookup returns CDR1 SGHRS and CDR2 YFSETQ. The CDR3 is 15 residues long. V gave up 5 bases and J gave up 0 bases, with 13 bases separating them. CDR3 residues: CASSRNPGSTDTQYF. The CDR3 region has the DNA TGCGCCAGCAGTCGAAATCCAGGGAGCACAGATACGCAGTATTTT. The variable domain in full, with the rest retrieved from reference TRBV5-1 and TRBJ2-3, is KAGVTQTPRYLIKTRGQQVTLSCSPISGHRSVSWYQQTPGQGLQFLFEYFSETQRNKGNFPGRFSGRQFSNSRSEMNVSTLELGDSALYLCASSRNPGSTDTQYFGPGTRLTVL.

As DNA, the CDR3 is TGTGCCAGCAGTGAACTCAGAAATAGCAATCAGCCCCAGCATTTT. Residues: CASSELRNSNQPQHF. V and J are TRBV2 and TRBJ1-5; D remains unclear. The germline V and J ends were trimmed by 2 bases and 0 bases, with 8 bases remaining between them. The germline V gene has CDR1 SNHLY and CDR2 FYNNEI. The CDR3 covers 15 residues. The complete variable domain, with remaining parts taken from reference TRBV2 and TRBJ1-5, reads EPEVTQTPSHQVTQMGQEVILRCVPISNHLYFYWYRQILGQKVEFLVSFYNNEISEKSEIFDDQFSVERPDGSNFTLKIRSTKLEDSAMYFCASSELRNSNQPQHFGDGTRLSIL.

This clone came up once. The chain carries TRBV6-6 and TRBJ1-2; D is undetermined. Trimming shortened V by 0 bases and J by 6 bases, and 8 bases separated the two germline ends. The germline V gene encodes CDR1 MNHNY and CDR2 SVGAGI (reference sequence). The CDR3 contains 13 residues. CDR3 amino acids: CASSYSIGDGYTF. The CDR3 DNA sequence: TGTGCCAGCAGTTACTCGATCGGGGATGGCTACACCTTC.

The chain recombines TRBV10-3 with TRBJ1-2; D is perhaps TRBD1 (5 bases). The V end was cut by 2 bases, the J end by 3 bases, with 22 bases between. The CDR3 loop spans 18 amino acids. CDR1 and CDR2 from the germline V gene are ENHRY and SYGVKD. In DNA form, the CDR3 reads TGTGCCATCAGTGAGCCTAACAACCCAGCGGGGCAGGACTATGGCTACACCTTC. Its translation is CAISEPNNPAGQDYGYTF.

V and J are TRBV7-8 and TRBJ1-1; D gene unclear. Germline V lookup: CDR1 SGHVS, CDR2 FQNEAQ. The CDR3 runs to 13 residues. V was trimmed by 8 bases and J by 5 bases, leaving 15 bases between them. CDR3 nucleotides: TGTGCCAGCCGGACTGGAGGTGGAACTGAAGCTTTCTTT. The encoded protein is CASRTGGGTEAFF.

This CDR3 reads CASHRARGSEQYF. CDR3 in DNA: TGTGCCAGCCACAGGGCCAGGGGGAGCGAGCAGTACTTC. The gene calls are TRBV12-3 or TRBV12-4 and TRBJ2-7; TRBD1 matches at 7 bases. V was pared by 8 bases and J by 6 bases, with 10 bases of the junction left unmatched. The CDR3 sequence is 13 residues long.

In DNA form, the CDR3 reads TGTGCCAGCTCACCCATTGGACAGAGTCCTGGAAACACCATATATTTT. Its protein is CASSPIGQSPGNTIYF. The rearrangement links TRBV18 to TRBJ1-3, with D perhaps TRBD1 (6 bases). This CDR3 contains 16 residues. The germline V and J ends were trimmed by 3 bases and 2 bases, with 14 bases remaining between them. The germline V gene encodes CDR1 KGHSH and CDR2 LQKENI.